This entry lists 8 T cell receptor beta chains sequenced from one sample in a study of long-term antiretroviral therapy in people with HIV. At the survey level, the v3.0 immunoSEQ assay was run. The assay was immunoSEQ multiplex PCR, and TCRdb's table has in-frame clones only and misses some. The sample comprises over 35,000 clones, around 80% of which are singletons, and over 5% rests with the top ten. Sample: unsorted PBMCs, taken 1.5 years after starting antiretroviral therapy. These receptors all stem from a man aged 18 to 30 with HIV.

This sequence joins TRBV7-2 and TRBJ1-1; the D gene is possibly TRBD1 (5 bases). CDR1 is SGHTA, CDR2 FQGNSA, per germline. The CDR3 runs 14 residues. Deletions cut 5 bases from V and 0 bases from J, with 10 bases between. CDR3 residues: CASSPRGLNTEAFF. In DNA, the CDR3 is TGTGCCAGCAGCCCTCGGGGGTTGAACACTGAAGCTTTCTTT.

The chain couples TRBV2 to TRBJ1-5; the match to TRBD1 covers 8 bases. Per germline, CDR1 SNHLY and CDR2 FYNNEI. Trimming cost V 5 bases and J 5 bases; bases outside gene matches: 8. This CDR3 is built from 15 residues. Here the CDR3 DNA reads TGTGCCAGCAGTTTGGGACAGGTAATTTATCAGCCCCAGCATTTT. This gives the protein CASSLGQVIYQPQHF.

The chain has TRBV7-9 and TRBJ1-3, with 8 bases identical to TRBD1. The CDR3 runs to 17 residues. Germline V CDR1 and CDR2: SEHNR, FQNEAQ (reference sequence). The junction had 9 bases not matched to a gene; V was cut back by 5 bases and J by 0 bases. The CDR3 here is CASSARDRPISGNTIYF. The CDR3 DNA reads TGTGCCAGCAGCGCCCGGGACAGGCCGATCTCTGGAAACACCATATATTTT.

The chain is built from TRBV6-6 and TRBJ2-2; D may match TRBD1 or TRBD2 (5 bases each). Germline V CDR1 and CDR2: MNHNY, SVGAGI (reference sequence). V shed 2 bases and J shed 4 bases, with 8 bases lying between them. This CDR3 has 14 amino acids. The CDR3 region is CASSYGGGTGELFF. DNA for the CDR3: TGTGCCAGCAGTTACGGGGGTGGCACCGGGGAGCTGTTTTTT.

The V call is TRBV5-8, the J call TRBJ2-5; 8 bases match TRBD1. Germline V gene sequence: CDR1 SGHTS, CDR2 YDEGEE. This CDR3 spans 13 amino acids. Trimming took 10 bases from V and 3 from J; bases not matched to a gene: 8. The CDR3 DNA follows: TGTGCCGAGGGTAGGGGACAGGAAGAGACCCAGTACTTC. Its translation: CAEGRGQEETQYF.

The J gene is TRBJ1-2, the V gene TRBV6-6; no definite D call. Trimming shortened V by 2 bases and J by 2 bases, and 9 bases separated the two germline ends. Germline loops: CDR1 MNHNY, CDR2 SVGAGI (reference sequence). The CDR3 is 14 amino acids. The CDR3 reads CASSYNEWNYGYTF. CDR3 DNA sequence: TGTGCCAGCAGTTACAATGAGTGGAACTATGGCTACACCTTC.

V is TRBV7-2 and J is TRBJ2-1; D unresolved. Germline lookup yields CDR1 SGHTA and CDR2 FQGNSA. The germline V and J ends were trimmed by 2 bases and 8 bases, with 7 bases remaining between them. The CDR3 has 12 amino acids. CDR3 residues: CASSLLIYEQFF. The CDR3 nucleotides are TGTGCCAGCAGCTTATTGATCTATGAGCAGTTCTTC.

This clone was observed a single time. The chain links TRBV28 to TRBJ2-5, with a possible D match to TRBD2 (6 bases). The germline V gene encodes CDR1 MDHEN and CDR2 SYDVKM. The V gene lost 2 bases and the J gene lost 5 bases, with 18 bases spanning the gap. The CDR3 runs to 16 residues. The CDR3 spells CASSLGTGSFWETQYF. The CDR3 nucleotides read TGTGCCAGCAGTTTAGGAACCGGGAGTTTTTGGGAGACCCAGTACTTC.